These T cell receptor beta chains were read from a single sample in a study of blood T cell repertoires in COVID-19. Sequencing used immunoSEQ multiplex PCR; TCRdb keeps in-frame clones, though not all of them. This repertoire shows about 170,000 clones, roughly 80% found once; its top ten account for approximately 11%. The source material was peripheral blood. The receptors here all came from a man aged 65 to 85 with active or convalescent COVID-19. Each CDR3 is given with its conserved first and last residue. A D gene is named only where the DNA matches it firmly. Rows give clone size only sometimes, using once, few, many, or a class for an expanded clone.

clone_size,j_call,d_call,cdr3_length,v_call,cdr3_aa,cdr3_nt
NA,TRBJ1-1,TRBD1,13,TRBV28,CASSPRTGLEAFF,TGTGCCAGCAGTCCCAGGACAGGGTTGGAAGCTTTCTTT
NA,TRBJ2-7,NA,16,TRBV6-2/TRBV6-3,CASSYSSRGRTYEQYF,TGTGCCAGCAGTTACTCGAGCAGGGGGAGGACCTACGAGCAGTACTTC
NA,TRBJ2-1,TRBD1,16,TRBV9,CASSDHRDRGYNEQFF,TGTGCCAGCAGCGACCACCGGGACAGGGGATACAATGAGCAGTTCTTC
few,TRBJ1-1,NA,16,TRBV7-3,CASSLTGQASGTEAFF,TGTGCCAGCAGCTTAACGGGGCAGGCCTCGGGCACTGAAGCTTTCTTT
NA,TRBJ1-1,NA,15,TRBV19,CASSITPGMNTEAFF,TGTGCCAGTAGTATAACCCCAGGGATGAACACTGAAGCTTTCTTT
NA,TRBJ2-5,TRBD2,15,TRBV19,CASSIASGGRETQYF,TGTGCCAGTAGTATTGCCAGCGGGGGACGAGAGACCCAGTACTTC
NA,TRBJ2-7,TRBD1,16,TRBV18,CASSPSGTGEVGEQYF,TGTGCCAGCTCACCGTCCGGGACAGGGGAGGTTGGAGAGCAGTACTTC
NA,TRBJ2-3,TRBD2,15,TRBV19,CASRTLAGITDTQYF,TGTGCCAGTAGGACACTAGCGGGGATCACAGATACGCAGTATTTT
NA,TRBJ1-6,NA,14,TRBV6-2/TRBV6-3,CASSYRGNDSPLHF,TGTGCCAGCAGTTACAGAGGAAACGATTCACCCCTCCACTTT
NA,TRBJ1-5,NA,15,TRBV19,CVSSIFAGLNQPQHF,TGTGTCAGTAGTATATTCGCGGGGCTCAATCAGCCCCAGCATTTT
NA,TRBJ1-6,NA,15,TRBV5-1,CASSIDRLFNSPLHF,TGCGCCAGCAGCATCGACAGGCTTTTTAATTCACCCCTCCACTTT
NA,TRBJ1-4,NA,13,TRBV29-1,CSVERGRDEKLFF,TGCAGCGTTGAAAGGGGGAGGGATGAAAAACTGTTTTTT
NA,TRBJ1-5,TRBD1,15,TRBV7-6,CASSSGQGRNQPQHF,TGTGCCAGCAGCTCGGGACAGGGAAGGAATCAGCCCCAGCATTTT
NA,TRBJ2-1,TRBD2,15,TRBV2,CASRRTSGLYNEQFF,TGTGCCAGCAGGCGGACTAGCGGCCTCTACAATGAGCAGTTCTTC